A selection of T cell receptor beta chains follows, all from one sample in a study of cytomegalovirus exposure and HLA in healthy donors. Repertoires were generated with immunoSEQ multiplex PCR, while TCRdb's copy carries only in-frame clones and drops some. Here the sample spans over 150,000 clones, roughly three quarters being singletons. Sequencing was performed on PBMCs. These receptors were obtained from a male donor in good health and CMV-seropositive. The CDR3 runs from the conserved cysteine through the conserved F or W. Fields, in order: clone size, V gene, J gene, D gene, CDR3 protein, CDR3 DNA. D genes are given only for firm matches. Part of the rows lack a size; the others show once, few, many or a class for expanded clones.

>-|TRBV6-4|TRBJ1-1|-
CASSYMGGTEAFF
TGTGCCAGCAGTTACATGGGAGGCACTGAAGCTTTCTTT
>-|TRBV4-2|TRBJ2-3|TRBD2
CASSQGTSEDPQYF
TGTGCCAGCAGCCAAGGGACTAGCGAAGACCCGCAGTATTTT
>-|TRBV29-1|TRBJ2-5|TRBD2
CSVEDVTSGIGAQYF
TGCAGCGTTGAAGATGTTACTAGCGGGATTGGGGCCCAGTACTTC
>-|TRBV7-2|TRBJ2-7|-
CASSPPRGTYSYEQYF
TGTGCCAGCAGCCCCCCCCGCGGGACTTACTCCTACGAGCAGTACTTC
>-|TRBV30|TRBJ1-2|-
CAWMIESSYGYTF
TGTGCCTGGATGATCGAGTCTTCCTATGGCTACACCTTC
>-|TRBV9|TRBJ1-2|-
CASSVDFRGTYYGYTF
TGTGCCAGCAGCGTAGATTTTAGGGGGACCTACTATGGCTACACCTTC
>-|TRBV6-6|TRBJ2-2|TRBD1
CASRLDRGRVGELFF
TGTGCCAGCAGATTAGACAGGGGGCGGGTCGGGGAGCTGTTTTTT
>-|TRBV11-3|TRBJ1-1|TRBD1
CASSLGTGTEAFF
TGTGCCAGCAGCCTAGGGACAGGGACTGAAGCTTTCTTT
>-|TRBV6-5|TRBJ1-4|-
CASSYRGGQANEKLFF
TGTGCCAGCAGTTACCGCGGGGGGCAAGCTAATGAAAAACTGTTTTTT
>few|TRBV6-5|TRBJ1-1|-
CASSHPGSPGAFF
TGTGCCAGCAGTCACCCGGGATCCCCGGGAGCTTTCTTT
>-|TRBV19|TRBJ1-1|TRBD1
CASSFAPGGTEAFF
TGTGCCAGTAGTTTCGCCCCAGGGGGGACTGAAGCTTTCTTT
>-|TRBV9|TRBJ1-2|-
CASSDQWGGADYGYTF
TGTGCCAGCAGCGACCAGTGGGGGGGGGCGGACTATGGCTACACCTTC
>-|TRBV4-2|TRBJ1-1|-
CASSQDHGFEAFF
TGTGCCAGCAGCCAAGATCACGGGTTTGAAGCTTTCTTT
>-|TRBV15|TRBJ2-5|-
CATSRDSQETQYF
TGTGCCACCAGCAGGGACAGCCAAGAGACCCAGTACTTC
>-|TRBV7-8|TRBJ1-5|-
CASSLAWQTNQPQHF
TGTGCCAGCAGCTTAGCATGGCAGACTAATCAGCCCCAGCATTTT
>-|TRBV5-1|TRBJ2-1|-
CASSPRGQGSYNEQFF
TGCGCCAGCAGCCCCAGGGGACAAGGCTCCTACAATGAGCAGTTCTTC
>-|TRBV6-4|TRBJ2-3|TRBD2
CASSASGGGTDTQYF
TGTGCCAGCAGTGCTAGCGGGGGAGGTACAGATACGCAGTATTTT
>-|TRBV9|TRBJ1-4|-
CASSVGAANNEKLFF
TGTGCCAGCAGCGTAGGGGCCGCTAATAATGAAAAACTGTTTTTT